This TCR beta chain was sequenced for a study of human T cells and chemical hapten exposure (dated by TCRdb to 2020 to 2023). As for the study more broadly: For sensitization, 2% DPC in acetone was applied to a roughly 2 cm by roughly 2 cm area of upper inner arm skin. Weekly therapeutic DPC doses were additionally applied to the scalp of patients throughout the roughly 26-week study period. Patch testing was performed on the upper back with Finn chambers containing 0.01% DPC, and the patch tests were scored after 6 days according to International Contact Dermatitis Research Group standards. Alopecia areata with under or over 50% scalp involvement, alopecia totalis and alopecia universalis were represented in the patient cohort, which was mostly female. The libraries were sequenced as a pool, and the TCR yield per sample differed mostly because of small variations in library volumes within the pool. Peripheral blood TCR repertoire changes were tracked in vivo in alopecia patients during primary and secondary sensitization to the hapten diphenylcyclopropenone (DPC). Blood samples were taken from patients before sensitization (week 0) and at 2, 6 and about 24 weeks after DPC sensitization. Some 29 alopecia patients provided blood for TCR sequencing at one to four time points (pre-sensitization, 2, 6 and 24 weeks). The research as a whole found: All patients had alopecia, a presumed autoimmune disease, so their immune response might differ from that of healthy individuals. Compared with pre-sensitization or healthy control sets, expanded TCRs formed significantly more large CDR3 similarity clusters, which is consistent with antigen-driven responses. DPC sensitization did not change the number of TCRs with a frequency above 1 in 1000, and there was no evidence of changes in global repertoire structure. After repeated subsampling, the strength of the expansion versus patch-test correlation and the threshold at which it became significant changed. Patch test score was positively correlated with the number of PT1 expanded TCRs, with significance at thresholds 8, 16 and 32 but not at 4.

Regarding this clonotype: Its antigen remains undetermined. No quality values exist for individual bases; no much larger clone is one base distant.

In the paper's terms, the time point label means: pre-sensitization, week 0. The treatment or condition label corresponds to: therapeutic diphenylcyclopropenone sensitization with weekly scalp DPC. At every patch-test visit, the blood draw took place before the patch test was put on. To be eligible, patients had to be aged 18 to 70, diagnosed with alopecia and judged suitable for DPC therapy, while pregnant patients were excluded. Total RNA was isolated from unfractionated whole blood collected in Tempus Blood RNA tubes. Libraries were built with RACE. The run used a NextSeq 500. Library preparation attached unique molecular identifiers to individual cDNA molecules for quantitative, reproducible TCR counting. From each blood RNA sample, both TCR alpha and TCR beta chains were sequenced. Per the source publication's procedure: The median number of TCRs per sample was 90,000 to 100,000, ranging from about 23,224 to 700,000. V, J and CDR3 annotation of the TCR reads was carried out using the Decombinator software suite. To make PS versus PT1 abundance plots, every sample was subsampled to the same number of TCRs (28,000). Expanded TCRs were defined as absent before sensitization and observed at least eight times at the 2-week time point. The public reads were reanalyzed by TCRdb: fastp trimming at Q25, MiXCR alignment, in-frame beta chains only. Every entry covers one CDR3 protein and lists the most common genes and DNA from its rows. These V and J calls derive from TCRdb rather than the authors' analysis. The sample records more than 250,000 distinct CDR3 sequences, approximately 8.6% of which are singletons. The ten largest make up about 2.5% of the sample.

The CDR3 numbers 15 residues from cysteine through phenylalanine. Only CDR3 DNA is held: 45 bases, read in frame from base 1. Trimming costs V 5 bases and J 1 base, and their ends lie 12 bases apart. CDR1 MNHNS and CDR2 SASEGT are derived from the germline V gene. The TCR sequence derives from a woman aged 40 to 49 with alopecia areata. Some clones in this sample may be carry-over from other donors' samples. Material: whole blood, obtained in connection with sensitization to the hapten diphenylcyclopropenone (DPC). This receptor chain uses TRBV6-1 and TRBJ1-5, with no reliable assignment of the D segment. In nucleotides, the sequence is TGTGCCAGCAGTATCGGGCAGCCGAGCAATCAGCCCCAGCATTTT. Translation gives CASSIGQPSNQPQHF.